This TCR beta chain stems from a study of cytomegalovirus exposure and HLA in healthy donors (TCRdb year 2017). Notes on the research overall: A later analysis indicated that the 90 to 150 validation repertoires were generated on the platform also employed for the 650 to 850 repertoires of the first cohort. The study aimed to test whether cataloging public T cell receptors could reveal signatures of past pathogen exposure. Besides the first cohort of 666 subjects, a separate validation cohort made up of over 95 different subjects was used. To predict cytomegalovirus infection status, the study brought together high-throughput TCR immunosequencing, statistical association of individual TCRs with disease status, and machine learning.

From a lookup of the germline V gene (reference sequence), CDR1 and CDR2 are MNHNY and SVGAGI. The cysteine opens and the phenylalanine closes a CDR3 of 13 amino acids. The retained sequence is limited to the CDR3, 39 bases, with the frame set at the first base. For this chain, trimming is 5 bases at the V end and 5 bases at the J end, and the number of junction bases without a gene match is 3. The library was generated by the immunoSEQ multiplex PCR assay. Per the original workflow: A statistical classification framework was developed to diagnose cytomegalovirus status using the catalog of TCR beta chain sequences. In TCRdb, the immuneACCESS table is reduced to in-frame sequences with V and J assigned. These tables do not hold every clone; where another copy was compared, an unresolved V gene accounts for under half, and the others remain unexplained. D and trimming come from the DNA, and the V and J calls and clone size come from that table. In all, the sample holds about 110,000 clones, and over 75% of those were seen once. 3% of the sample lies in the top ten.

As regards this clone: There is no known antigen for this receptor. Per-base quality was not reported, and no clone a single base away is much larger than it.

The donors were included in the validation cohort of approximately 120 subjects, a group kept apart from the roughly 700-subject first cohort. Findings and caveats that apply to the study as a whole: According to the authors, the approach could potentially be generalized to other disease states and immunological phenotypes. The study gave a list of more than 150 TCR beta chains associated with cytomegalovirus. Of the cluster scores, 85% to 95% were above 0 in a later analysis, which found that TCRs clustered in the first cohort also tended to co-occur in the approximately 130 validation repertoires. All 120 or so repertoires were used to score co-occurrence in the validation cohort in a later analysis, because that analysis had no HLA typing for the cohort. Three of the identified cytomegalovirus-associated TCR beta chains were confirmed in vitro to be specific for cytomegalovirus antigens. Across donors, most TCR sequences were observed very rarely, whereas some public TCRs were present in many individuals. In both the original and validation cohorts, the classifier was reported to diagnose cytomegalovirus status with high specificity and sensitivity.

The clonotype comes from a young woman in good health and CMV-seronegative. Sequenced input: PBMCs. Recombination connected TRBV6-6 to TRBJ1-1, and 9 junction bases match TRBD1. The DNA sequence follows: TGTGCCAGCAGTCCAGGGACAGGGACTGAAGCTTTCTTT. It specifies CASSPGTGTEAFF.